This section outlines one T cell receptor beta chain sequence together with its context. The antigen remains unidentified. In chemo-refractory metastatic non-small-cell lung cancer, patients got ipilimumab CTLA-4 blockade together with focal radiation. Germline-derived CDR1 and CDR2 are SEHNR and FQNEAQ (reference sequence). The CDR3 is 13 residues long. The V gene end was trimmed by 2 bases and the J gene end by 15 bases; junction bases not matched to a gene: 10. The assay was immunoSEQ multiplex PCR, and TCRdb's table has in-frame clones only and misses some. The sample has 90,000 or so clones; about 86% are singletons. This sample stems from a study of radiotherapy plus CTLA-4 blockade in lung cancer. Across the whole study: For roughly 19% of patients, objective responses occurred, and approximately 30% had disease control.

Study-wide results and caveats: Early clone dynamics of blood T cells, plus interferon-beta, reportedly predicted response best.

The clonotype comes from a human donor with non-small cell lung cancer who had a partial response to radiotherapy plus ipilimumab. The sequencing used peripheral blood, collected from a patient treated with radiotherapy plus ipilimumab. J is TRBJ2-4 and V is TRBV7-9; 7 bases line up with TRBD1. DNA of the CDR3: TGTGCCAGCAGCTTACCCCAGACAGGGCCCAGGTACTTC. Translating gives CASSLPQTGPRYF.